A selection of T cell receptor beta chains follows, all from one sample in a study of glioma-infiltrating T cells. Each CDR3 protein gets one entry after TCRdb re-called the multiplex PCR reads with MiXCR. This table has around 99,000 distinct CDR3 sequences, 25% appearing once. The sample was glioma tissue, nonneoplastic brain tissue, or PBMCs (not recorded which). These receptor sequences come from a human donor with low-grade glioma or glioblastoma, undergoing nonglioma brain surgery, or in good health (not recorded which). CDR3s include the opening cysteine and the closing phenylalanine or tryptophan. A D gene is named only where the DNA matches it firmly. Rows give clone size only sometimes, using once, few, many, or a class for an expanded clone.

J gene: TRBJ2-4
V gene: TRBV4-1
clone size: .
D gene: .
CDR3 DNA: TGCGCCAGCAGCTCGGACCAGGGCAAAAACATTCAGTACTTC
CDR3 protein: CASSSDQGKNIQYF

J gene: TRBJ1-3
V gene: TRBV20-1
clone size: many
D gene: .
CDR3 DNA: TGCAGTGCTCGACGAGGGGGAAACACCATATATTTT
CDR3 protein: CSARRGGNTIYF

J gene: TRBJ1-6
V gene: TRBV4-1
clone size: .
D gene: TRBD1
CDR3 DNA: TGCGCCAGCAGCCGACGGGACAGGGTGAATTCACCCCTCCACTTT
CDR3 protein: CASSRRDRVNSPLHF

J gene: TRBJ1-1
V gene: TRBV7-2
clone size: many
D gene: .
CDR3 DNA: TGTGCCAGCAGCTACAAGAAGGGGGGCACTGAAGCTTTCTTT
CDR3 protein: CASSYKKGGTEAFF

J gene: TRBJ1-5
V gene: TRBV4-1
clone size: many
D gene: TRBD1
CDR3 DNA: TGCGCCAGCAGCCAAGACGGCACCGGGACAGGGGATCAGCCCCAGCATTTT
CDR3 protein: CASSQDGTGTGDQPQHF

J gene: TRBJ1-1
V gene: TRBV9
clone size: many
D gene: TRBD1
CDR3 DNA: TGTGCCAGCAGCGTATCGGGCATACAGGGGGACGAAGCTTTCTTT
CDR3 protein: CASSVSGIQGDEAFF

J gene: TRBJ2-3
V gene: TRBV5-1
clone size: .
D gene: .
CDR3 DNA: TGCGCCAGCAGCTTGGGGCGCAGCGGAGATACGCAGTATTTT
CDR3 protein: CASSLGRSGDTQYF

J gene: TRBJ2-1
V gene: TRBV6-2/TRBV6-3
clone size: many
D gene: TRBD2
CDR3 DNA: TGTGCCAGCAGTCGTTCTAGCGGGGCCTACAATGAGCAGTTCTTC
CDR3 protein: CASSRSSGAYNEQFF

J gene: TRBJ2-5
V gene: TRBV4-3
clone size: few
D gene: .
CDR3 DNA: TGCGCCAGCAGCCAACAGGGGACCCCAGAGACCCAGTACTTC
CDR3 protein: CASSQQGTPETQYF

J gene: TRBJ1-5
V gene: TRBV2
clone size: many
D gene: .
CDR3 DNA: TGTGCCAGCAGTGGTATTACAGACAATCAGCCCCAGCATTTT
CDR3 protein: CASSGITDNQPQHF

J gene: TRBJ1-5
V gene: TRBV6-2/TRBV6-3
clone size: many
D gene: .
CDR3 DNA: TGTGCCAGCCAAAGAGGTTCCAATCAGCCCCAGCATTTT
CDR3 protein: CASQRGSNQPQHF

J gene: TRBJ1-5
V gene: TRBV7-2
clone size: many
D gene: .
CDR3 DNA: TGTGCCAGCGTCACGATGGTGGGTCAGCCCCAGCATTTT
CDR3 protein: CASVTMVGQPQHF

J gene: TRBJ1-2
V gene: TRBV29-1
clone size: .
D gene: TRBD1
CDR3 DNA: TGCAGCGTTGGCAGGGGGGCGAGGAATGGCTACACCTTC
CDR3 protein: CSVGRGARNGYTF

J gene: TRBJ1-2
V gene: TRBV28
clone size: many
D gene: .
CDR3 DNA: TGTGCCAGCAGTTTAGGTGGATTCGATGGCTACACCTTC
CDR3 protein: CASSLGGFDGYTF

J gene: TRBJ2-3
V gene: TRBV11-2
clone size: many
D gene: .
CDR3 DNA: TGTGCCAGCAGCTGGTACACAGATACGCAGTATTTT
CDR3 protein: CASSWYTDTQYF

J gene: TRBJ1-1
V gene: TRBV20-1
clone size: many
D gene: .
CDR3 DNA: TGCAGTGCTAGAGGTATCGGGGGCACTGAAGCTTTCTTT
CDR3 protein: CSARGIGGTEAFF

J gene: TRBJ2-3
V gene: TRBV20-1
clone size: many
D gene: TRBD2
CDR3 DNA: TGCAGTGCTAGAGAGCTAGCGGGAGATATAGATACGCAGTATTTT
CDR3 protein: CSARELAGDIDTQYF

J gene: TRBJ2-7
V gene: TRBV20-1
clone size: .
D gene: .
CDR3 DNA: TGCAGTGCAGCCGACACCCAGAGCTCCTACTACGAGCAGTACTTC
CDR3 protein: CSAADTQSSYYEQYF

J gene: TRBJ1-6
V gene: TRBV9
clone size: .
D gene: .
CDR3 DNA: TGTGCCAGCAGCGTAGAACAGGAGGCTAATTCACCCCTCCACTTT
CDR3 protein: CASSVEQEANSPLHF

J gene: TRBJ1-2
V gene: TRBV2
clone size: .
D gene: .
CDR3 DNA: TGTGCCAGCTCGGTGAGGGACTATGGCTACACCTTC
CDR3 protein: CASSVRDYGYTF

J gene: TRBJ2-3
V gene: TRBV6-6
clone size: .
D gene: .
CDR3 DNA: TGTGCCAGCAGTTACGGGTACAGTCGGCAGTATTTT
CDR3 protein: CASSYGYSRQYF

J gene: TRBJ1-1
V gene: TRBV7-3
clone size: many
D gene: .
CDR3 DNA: TGTGCCAGCAGCTCGCCGGGGAACACTGAAGCTTTCTTT
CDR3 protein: CASSSPGNTEAFF

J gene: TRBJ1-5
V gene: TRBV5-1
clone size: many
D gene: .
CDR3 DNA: TGCGCCAGCAGCTTAGGGACACCGGCGGGTCAGCCCCAGCATTTT
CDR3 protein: CASSLGTPAGQPQHF

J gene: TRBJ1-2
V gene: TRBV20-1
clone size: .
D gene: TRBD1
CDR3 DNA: TGCAGTGCTAGAGACTCGACAGGGAACTACTATGGCTACACCTTC
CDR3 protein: CSARDSTGNYYGYTF

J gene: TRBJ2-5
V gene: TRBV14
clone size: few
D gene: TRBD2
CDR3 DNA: TGTGCCAGCAGCCAATCTACCGGGACTACGTACCAAGAGACCCAGTACTTC
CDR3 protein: CASSQSTGTTYQETQYF

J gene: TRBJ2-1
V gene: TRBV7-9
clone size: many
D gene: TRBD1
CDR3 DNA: TGTGCCAGCAGCTTAGTAGGACAGGGGGCGATTTACAATGAGCAGTTCTTC
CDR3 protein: CASSLVGQGAIYNEQFF

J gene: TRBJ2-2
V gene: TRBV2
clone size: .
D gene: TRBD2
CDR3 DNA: TGTGCCAGCAGTGACAGGGGACTAGACGGCGGGGAGCTGTTTTTT
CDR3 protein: CASSDRGLDGGELFF

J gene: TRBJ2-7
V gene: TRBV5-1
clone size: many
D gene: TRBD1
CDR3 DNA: TGCGCCAGCAGCTTGAAGGGACAGGGTACCTACGAGCAGTACTTC
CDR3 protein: CASSLKGQGTYEQYF

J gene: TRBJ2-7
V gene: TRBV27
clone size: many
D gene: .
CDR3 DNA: TGTGCCAGCAGTTTAGCGGACTCCTACGAGCAGTACTTC
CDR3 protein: CASSLADSYEQYF

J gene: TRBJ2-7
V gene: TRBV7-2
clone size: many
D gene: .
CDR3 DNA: TGTGCCAGCAGCTTAAGAGGCAGGAGTTACGAGCAGTACTTC
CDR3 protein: CASSLRGRSYEQYF

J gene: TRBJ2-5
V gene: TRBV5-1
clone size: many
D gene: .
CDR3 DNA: TGCGCCAGCAGCTTGGGCTTCGGCTCCGAGACCCAGTACTTC
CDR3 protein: CASSLGFGSETQYF

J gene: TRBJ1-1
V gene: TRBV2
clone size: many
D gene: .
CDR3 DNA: TGTGCCAGCAGTACAGGGTCGAACACTGAAGCTTTCTTT
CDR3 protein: CASSTGSNTEAFF

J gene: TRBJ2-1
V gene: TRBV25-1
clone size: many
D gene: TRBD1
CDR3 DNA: TGTGCCAGCAGTGACCCTGGGACAGGGGGTAATGAGCAGTTCTTC
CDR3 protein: CASSDPGTGGNEQFF

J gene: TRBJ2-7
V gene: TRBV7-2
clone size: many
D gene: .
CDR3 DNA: TGTGCCAGCAGCTTAGACGGGAACTCCTACGAGCAGTACTTC
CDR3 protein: CASSLDGNSYEQYF

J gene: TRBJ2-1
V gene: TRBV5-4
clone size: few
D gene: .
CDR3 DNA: TGTGCCAGCAGCTTGGACCCAGACTCGGTATATGAGCAGTTCTTC
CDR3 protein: CASSLDPDSVYEQFF

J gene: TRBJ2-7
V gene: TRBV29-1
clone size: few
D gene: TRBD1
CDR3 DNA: TGCAGCGTTACAGGGGGATCCTCCTACGAGCAGTACTTC
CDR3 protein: CSVTGGSSYEQYF

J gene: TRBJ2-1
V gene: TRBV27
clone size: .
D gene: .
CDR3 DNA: TGTGCCAGCAACTTAGCCGGGAGCGCCAATGAGCAGTTCTTC
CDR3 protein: CASNLAGSANEQFF